A single sample is the source of the 10 T cell receptor beta chains below, sequenced in a study of T cells in Graves' hyperthyroidism and ophthalmopathy. Researchers took RNA transcripts and amplified the TCR beta CDR3 regions from them. In the first-round RT-PCR of the TCR CDR3, the HTBI primer set was used. Using its own MiXCR run on the multiplex PCR reads, TCRdb lists one record per CDR3 protein. This sample has about 570,000 distinct CDR3 sequences, with about half found just once. The source material was peripheral blood or thyroid tissue (not recorded which). These receptors were collected from an adult woman with Graves' disease, either hyperthyroidism or ophthalmopathy (not recorded which).

This chain connects TRBV9 to TRBJ1-3; TRBD1 might be the D (5 bases). The CDR3 is made up of 14 amino acids. In germline, CDR1 is SGDLS, CDR2 YYNGEE. V lost 0 bases, J lost 6 bases, and 10 bases lay in between. CDR3 bases: TGTGCCAGCAGCGTAGCACCGACAGAAAACACCATATATTTT. Translation: CASSVAPTENTIYF.

The sample holds one count of this clonotype. This chain connects TRBV7-9 to TRBJ2-7, with TRBD2 matching 11 bases. J lost 6 bases, V lost 6 bases, and 19 bases had no gene match. The CDR3 is 18 residues long. Germline V gives CDR1 SEHNR, CDR2 FQNEAQ (reference sequence). CDR3 sequence reads: CASSARVRAGLAGGEQYF. For the CDR3, the DNA is TGTGCCAGCAGTGCTAGAGTTCGGGCTGGACTAGCGGGTGGCGAGCAGTACTTC.

This clonotype was seen ten or more times. The chain's CDR3 is CASRGQQLGVMNTEAFF. The CDR3 coding sequence is TGTGCCAGCAGAGGACAGCAATTAGGAGTCATGAACACTGAAGCTTTCTTT. The chain recombines TRBV6-1 with TRBJ1-1, with TRBD1 as a possible D gene (6 bases). The germline gives CDR1 MNHNS, CDR2 SASEGT. V was cut by 6 bases and J by 0 bases, with 20 bases left in between. The CDR3 covers 17 residues.

This clonotype appeared many times. This sequence joins TRBV6-5 and TRBJ2-7; 10 bases match TRBD2. Unmatched junction bases numbered 7, after V lost 6 bases and J lost 2 bases. Germline V lookup: CDR1 MNHEY, CDR2 SVGAGI. The CDR3 is made up of 15 amino acids. CDR3 in DNA: TGTGCCAGCAGCCCTGGGACTAGCGATGCCTACGAGCAGTACTTC. Translated, it gives CASSPGTSDAYEQYF.

This clonotype was detected many times. The rearrangement links TRBV7-8 to TRBJ1-1; unclear D gene. Germline V lookup: CDR1 SGHVS, CDR2 FQNEAQ. Trimming left V 5 bases short and J 7 bases short, with 11 bases between. This CDR3 contains 12 residues. CDR3 region: CASSSDWGEAFF. CDR3 DNA sequence: TGTGCCAGCAGCAGTGATTGGGGTGAAGCTTTCTTT. Full variable domain (outside the CDR3, taken from reference TRBV7-8 and TRBJ1-1): GAGVSQSPRYKVAKRGQDVALRCDPISGHVSLFWYQQALGQGPEFLTYFQNEAQLDKSGLPSDRFFAERPEGSVSTLKIQRTQQEDSAVYLCASSSDWGEAFFGQGTRLTVV.

The chain is built from TRBV4-1 and TRBJ2-5; 7 bases align to TRBD2. V trimming: 5 bases; J trimming: 4 bases; junction bases outside the gene matches: 4. In germline, CDR1 is MGHRA, CDR2 YSYEKL. The CDR3 has 13 residues. CDR3 loop: CASSVPGGETQYF. CDR3 sequence (DNA): TGCGCCAGCAGCGTACCGGGGGGAGAGACCCAGTACTTC.

Ten or more counts support this clonotype. The rearrangement links TRBV28 to TRBJ2-7, with 10 nucleotides matching TRBD2. This CDR3 is built from 15 residues. Germline CDR1 MDHEN, CDR2 SYDVKM. The ends lost 5 bases at V and 0 bases at J; junction bases unmatched: 4. For the CDR3, the DNA is TGTGCCAGCAGTGGGGGACTAGCGTTCTCCTACGAGCAGTACTTC. Translation gives CASSGGLAFSYEQYF.

This clonotype was recorded at least ten times. This chain links TRBV7-9 with TRBJ2-6; D is unresolved. Trimming took off 1 base at V and 4 bases at J, with 11 bases between the two ends. CDR1 is SEHNR and CDR2 is FQNEAQ in the germline V gene (reference sequence). This CDR3 has 16 amino acids. CDR3 sequence (DNA): TGTGCCAGCAGCTTAGGGCCCCTTCACGGGGCCAACGTCCTGACTTTC. As protein: CASSLGPLHGANVLTF. The variable domain in full, completed from reference TRBV7-9 and TRBJ2-6, reads DTGVSQNPRHKITKRGQNVTFRCDPISEHNRLYWYRQTLGQGPEFLTYFQNEAQLEKSRLLSDRFSAERPKGSFSTLEIQRTEQGDSAMYLCASSLGPLHGANVLTFGAGSRLTVL.

This clonotype was observed many times. The J gene is TRBJ1-4, the V gene TRBV20-1; D is unclear. This CDR3 is 13 amino acids long. Trimming took 3 bases from V and 6 from J, leaving 11 bases between them. Germline CDR1 DFQATT, CDR2 SNEGSKA (reference sequence). CDR3 sequence (DNA): TGCAGTGCTAGCCCCCGAGGATATGAAAAACTGTTTTTT. This translates into CSASPRGYEKLFF.

The V gene is TRBV15, the J gene TRBJ1-1; D is uncertain. The CDR3 sequence is 19 residues long. Trimming cost V 1 base and J 0 bases, with 21 bases left between them. Germline V lookup: CDR1 LNHNV, CDR2 YYDKDF (reference sequence). CDR3 sequence reads: CATSRGATDLNVLNTEAFF. For the CDR3, the DNA is TGTGCCACCAGCAGAGGGGCCACGGACCTCAACGTCCTGAACACTGAAGCTTTCTTT.